These T cell receptor beta chains were read from a single sample in a study of spatial heterogeneity in lung cancer. TCRdb processed the 5' RACE reads anew with MiXCR; each CDR3 protein has one entry. The data contain more than 80,000 distinct CDR3 sequences, about 12% of them seen just once; the ten biggest clones take up about 38%. The sequences come from PBMCs, collected at surgery. The receptors were sampled from a male donor with early-stage non-small cell lung cancer. CDR3s include the opening cysteine and the closing phenylalanine or tryptophan.

v_call,j_call,cdr3_aa
TRBV4-3,TRBJ2-7,CASSHTGEGGPNEQYF
TRBV5-6,TRBJ2-1,CASSEEGQTWYNEQFF
TRBV11-2,TRBJ2-2,CASSFTGIYGELFF
TRBV5-1,TRBJ2-2,CASSLAEGVPPGELFF
TRBV15,TRBJ2-5,CATSRDLVVTSGGLQETQYF
TRBV29-1,TRBJ2-2,CSVGPSTGELFF
TRBV5-1,TRBJ2-5,CASSLAEWETQYF
TRBV20-1,TRBJ2-7,CSASAPQIGGRYEQYF
TRBV7-2,TRBJ2-3,CASSLGFDPDTQYF
TRBV7-6,TRBJ2-2,CASSAGGITGELFF
TRBV29-1,TRBJ1-2,CSGRAGEIGYTF
TRBV9,TRBJ2-3,CASSVVPSSGSDTQYF
TRBV6-5,TRBJ1-4,CASSPGTLNEKLFF
TRBV20-1,TRBJ2-3,CSAAGQGVSEDTQYF
TRBV9,TRBJ2-1,CASSVDYGGHNEQFF
TRBV5-1,TRBJ1-4,CASSLGATNEKLFF
TRBV7-2,TRBJ1-6,CASSLGQGYSPLHF
TRBV10-3,TRBJ1-4,CAISEERQANEKLFF
TRBV20-1,TRBJ1-3,CSARGTGPTVGNTIYF
TRBV28,TRBJ2-5,CASSRSRDRGYPDGETQYF
TRBV10-3,TRBJ2-7,CAISEPLSGREYEQYF
TRBV28,TRBJ2-5,CASSGGPYQETQYF